The rows below give T cell receptor beta chains drawn from one sample of a study of cytomegalovirus exposure and HLA in healthy donors. Here immunoSEQ multiplex PCR was the method, and the copy in TCRdb shows in-frame clones only, minus some. The table lists 95,000 to 150,000 clones, around three quarters of them singletons. The sample consisted of PBMCs. All receptors come from a man aged 30-40 years in good health and CMV-seronegative. The CDR3 runs from the conserved cysteine through the conserved F or W.

v_gene: TRBV5-4; j_gene: TRBJ2-7; CDR3aa: CASSSGGLASYEQYF
v_gene: TRBV4-2; j_gene: TRBJ1-6; CDR3aa: CASSQGRNSYNSPLHF
v_gene: TRBV7-9; j_gene: TRBJ2-4; CDR3aa: CASREIQNIQYF
v_gene: TRBV5-1; j_gene: TRBJ2-3; CDR3aa: CANKRVTSGGARDTQYF
v_gene: TRBV28; j_gene: TRBJ2-7; CDR3aa: CARGGAYEQYF
v_gene: TRBV10-3; j_gene: TRBJ2-3; CDR3aa: CAISEVGGPQTDTQYF
v_gene: TRBV9; j_gene: TRBJ2-1; CDR3aa: CASSAQGISSNEQFF
v_gene: TRBV13; j_gene: TRBJ1-2; CDR3aa: CASSSAGGWGYTF
v_gene: TRBV9; j_gene: TRBJ2-1; CDR3aa: CASSVTGVTGKGVGHNEQFF
v_gene: TRBV5-4; j_gene: TRBJ1-6; CDR3aa: CASSSRDRESPLHF
v_gene: TRBV9; j_gene: TRBJ2-7; CDR3aa: CASSGGTGTSSSYEQYF
v_gene: TRBV6-5; j_gene: TRBJ2-3; CDR3aa: CASSYQSTDTQYF
v_gene: TRBV5-6; j_gene: TRBJ2-7; CDR3aa: CASSLKGRGTYEQYF
v_gene: TRBV15; j_gene: TRBJ2-4; CDR3aa: CATSRERVNRGLGAKNIQYF
v_gene: TRBV21-1; j_gene: TRBJ2-2; CDR3aa: CASSPRLRQTTGELFF
v_gene: TRBV7-2; j_gene: TRBJ2-7; CDR3aa: CASSFGQGGSYEQYF
v_gene: TRBV29-1; j_gene: TRBJ1-1; CDR3aa: CSVVRGRVQTEAFF
v_gene: TRBV6-5; j_gene: TRBJ2-5; CDR3aa: CASSYSTGYGETQYF
v_gene: TRBV28; j_gene: TRBJ1-6; CDR3aa: CASSFLGQNYNSPLHF
v_gene: TRBV29-1; j_gene: TRBJ2-7; CDR3aa: CSVGPGSLEQYF
v_gene: TRBV5-1; j_gene: TRBJ2-7; CDR3aa: CASSPVGAGVYEQYF
v_gene: TRBV6-1; j_gene: TRBJ2-2; CDR3aa: CASSRWTGNTGELFF
v_gene: TRBV6-6; j_gene: TRBJ1-5; CDR3aa: CASSYPGQGAQPQHF
v_gene: TRBV7-9; j_gene: TRBJ1-5; CDR3aa: CASSSSTGNQPQHF
v_gene: TRBV6-5; j_gene: TRBJ2-7; CDR3aa: CASSYSGLAGNEQYF
v_gene: TRBV18; j_gene: TRBJ1-1; CDR3aa: CASSPLQGSNTEAFF